This entry lists 31 T cell receptor beta chains sequenced from one sample in a study of blood T cell repertoires in COVID-19. Method: immunoSEQ multiplex PCR; TCRdb's copy keeps in-frame clones and lacks some. The repertoire has some 120,000 clones, 70% to 90% of them found once; the top ten carry over 3.5%. Sequencing was performed on peripheral blood. These receptors all stem from a woman aged 60-75 years with acute or convalescent COVID-19.

This clone was recorded only once. As DNA, the CDR3 is TGTGCCAGCTCACGAGAGGGAGACACTGAAGCTTTCTTT. Translated: CASSREGDTEAFF. This chain links TRBV18 with TRBJ1-1, with D unclear. The ends were cut back, 4 bases at V and 3 bases at J, with 9 bases in the middle. The CDR3 extends over 13 amino acids. Germline CDR1 and CDR2: KGHSH and LQKENI.

This chain connects TRBV10-3 to TRBJ2-1, with TRBD2 matching over 7 bases. Germline lookup yields CDR1 ENHRY and CDR2 SYGVKD. The CDR3 is 16 residues long. The V segment lost 0 bases and the J segment 7 bases; nucleotides outside the gene matches: 9. The CDR3 protein is CAISESAAGAWNEQFF. CDR3 nucleotides: TGTGCCATCAGTGAGTCCGCGGCGGGAGCTTGGAATGAGCAGTTCTTC.

The chain combines TRBV7-9 with TRBJ2-6; D is possibly TRBD2 (5 bases). Germline V gene sequence: CDR1 SEHNR, CDR2 FQNEAQ (reference sequence). The CDR3 spans 17 residues. V dropped 6 bases and J dropped 1 base, with 16 bases sitting between them. The CDR3 coding sequence is TGTGCCAGCAGGGACTTTGTGGTCAGTTCTGGGGCCAACGTCCTGACTTTC. This codes for CASRDFVVSSGANVLTF.

The gene calls are TRBV13 and TRBJ1-2, with D uncertain. CDR1 is PRHDT, CDR2 FYEKMQ, per germline (reference sequence). The CDR3 has 14 amino acids. Trimming removed 5 bases from V and 3 bases from J, with 13 bases in between. CDR3 sequence: CASSPVGRYYGYTF. CDR3 sequence (DNA): TGTGCCAGCAGCCCCGTGGGCCGATACTATGGCTACACCTTC.

V and J are TRBV13 and TRBJ1-1; D unresolved. The CDR3 contains 15 residues. The germline V gene has CDR1 PRHDT and CDR2 FYEKMQ (reference sequence). Between the trimmed V and J ends, which lost 5 bases and 1 base, there was a span of 14 bases. The CDR3 bases are TGTGCCAGCAGCCCTCTGAGGGTTTGGAACACTGAAGCTTTCTTT. It yields the protein CASSPLRVWNTEAFF.

V and J are TRBV15 and TRBJ1-3; D is perhaps TRBD1 (5 bases). The V gene lost 0 bases and the J gene lost 3 bases, with 12 bases spanning the gap. Per germline, CDR1 LNHNV and CDR2 YYDKDF (reference sequence). The CDR3 runs 16 residues. In DNA form, the CDR3 reads TGTGCCACCAGCAGAGATCTGCCAGGGAATGGAAACACCATATATTTT. This gives the protein CATSRDLPGNGNTIYF.

The chain links TRBV19 to TRBJ1-2; 7 positions agree with TRBD1. In germline, CDR1 is LNHDA, CDR2 SQIVND (reference sequence). Trimming took 3 bases from V and 4 from J; bases not matched to a gene: 11. The CDR3 totals 16 residues. The CDR3 spells CASSMKGTGATYGYTF. The CDR3 bases are TGTGCCAGTAGTATGAAGGGTACAGGGGCGACCTATGGCTACACCTTC.

The J gene is TRBJ2-1, the V gene TRBV9; 10 bases are shared with TRBD2. This CDR3 comprises 15 residues. Trimming took 0 bases from V and 8 from J; bases not matched to a gene: 5. The germline V gene encodes CDR1 SGDLS and CDR2 YYNGEE. For the CDR3, the DNA is TGTGCCAGCAGCGTAGGAAGCGGGAGGGCCCATGAGCAGTTCTTC. Its translation: CASSVGSGRAHEQFF.

This clone came up a few times. The V call is TRBV7-2, the J call TRBJ2-7, with 12 bases fitting TRBD2. The CDR3 contains 18 residues. Germline loops: CDR1 SGHTA, CDR2 FQGNSA. V shed 5 bases and J 0 bases; nucleotides not matched to a gene: 11. The CDR3 bases are TGTGCCAGCAGCATACTAGCGGGAGGCCCAGCTAACTCCTACGAGCAGTACTTC. Residues: CASSILAGGPANSYEQYF.

The CDR3 protein is CASSPDRVIAKNIQYF. DNA for the CDR3: TGTGCCAGCTCCCCGGACAGGGTAATCGCCAAAAACATTCAGTACTTC. The gene calls are TRBV18 and TRBJ2-4; 8 bases align to TRBD1. The CDR3 is 16 amino acids. V lost 6 bases, J lost 1 base, and 8 bases stayed unmatched. Germline CDR1 and CDR2: KGHSH and LQKENI.

This clone was observed a few times. V usage is TRBV7-3 and J usage is TRBJ2-2, with D perhaps TRBD1 (8 bases). CDR3 size: 14 residues. V was trimmed by 5 bases and J by 6 bases, leaving 13 bases between them. Per the germline V gene, CDR1 is SGHTA and CDR2 is FQGTGA. DNA for the CDR3: TGTGCCAGCAGCCGGGGGGACAGGCCCGGGGAGCTGTTTTTT. Amino acid sequence: CASSRGDRPGELFF.

The V and J genes are TRBV2 and TRBJ2-3, with TRBD1 as a possible D gene (6 bases). The CDR3 runs 15 residues. Germline loops: CDR1 SNHLY, CDR2 FYNNEI. The V end lost 4 bases, the J end lost 0 bases, and 11 bases lay between the germline ends. The CDR3 DNA reads TGTGCCAGCAGTGGGCAGGGGCTAAGCACAGATACGCAGTATTTT. Residues: CASSGQGLSTDTQYF.

The chain carries TRBV30 and TRBJ2-5, with D perhaps matching TRBD1 (5 bases). Per germline, CDR1 GTSNPN and CDR2 SVGIG (reference sequence). The V end lost 4 bases, the J end lost 5 bases, and 11 bases lay between the germline ends. The CDR3 consists of 12 residues. The CDR3 DNA reads TGTGCCTGGACAGGGATCCGGGAGACCCAGTACTTC. It yields the protein CAWTGIRETQYF.

This rearrangement joins TRBV7-6 to TRBJ2-5; 10 bases fit TRBD1. The junction had 10 bases not matched to a gene; V was cut back by 1 base and J by 5 bases. CDR3 length equals 17 residues. The germline V gene has CDR1 SGHVS and CDR2 FNYEAQ. CDR3 sequence: CASSLVKTGGGLETQYF. In DNA, the CDR3 is TGTGCCAGCAGCTTAGTAAAGACAGGGGGCGGGCTGGAGACCCAGTACTTC. Complete variable domain (other parts from reference TRBV7-6 and TRBJ2-5): GAGVSQSPRYKVTKRGQDVALRCDPISGHVSLYWYRQALGQGPEFLTYFNYEAQQDKSGLPNDRFSAERPEGSISTLTIQRTEQRDSAMYRCASSLVKTGGGLETQYFGPGTRLLVL.

This chain connects TRBV10-2 to TRBJ2-7; 7 bases match TRBD1. Germline values: CDR1 WSHSY, CDR2 SAAADI. The V and J ends lost 6 bases and 5 bases, in that order; junction bases with no gene match: 4. CDR3 length equals 12 residues. CDR3 DNA sequence: TGCGCCAGCAGAAGACAGGGCGACGAGCAGTACTTC. Residues: CASRRQGDEQYF.

The CDR3 DNA reads as TGTGCCAGTAGGCAGGCGTCCTATAGCAATCAGCCCCAGCATTTT. It codes for CASRQASYSNQPQHF. The rearrangement uses TRBV19 and TRBJ1-5; D is unclear. With 6 bases removed from V and 0 bases from J, the gap between germline ends came to 12 bases. Per the germline V gene, CDR1 is LNHDA and CDR2 is SQIVND (reference sequence). This CDR3 spans 15 amino acids. Based on the CDR3 plus reference TRBV19 and TRBJ1-5, the full variable domain is DGGITQSPKYLFRKEGQNVTLSCEQNLNHDAMYWYRQDPGQGLRLIYYSQIVNDFQKGDIAEGYSVSREKKESFPLTVTSAQKNPTAFYLCASRQASYSNQPQHFGDGTRLSIL.

The chain links TRBV13 to TRBJ1-2; 8 bases match TRBD1. In germline, CDR1 is PRHDT, CDR2 FYEKMQ (reference sequence). With 4 bases clipped from V and 4 bases from J, the junction kept 11 bases outside the gene matches. The CDR3 has 16 residues. The CDR3 here is CASSSGQGAFLYGYTF. In DNA form, the CDR3 reads TGTGCCAGCAGCTCGGGGCAGGGGGCGTTTCTCTATGGCTACACCTTC.

V usage is TRBV5-4 and J usage is TRBJ1-4; D unclear. This CDR3 has 14 amino acids. V dropped 3 bases and J dropped 8 bases, with 14 bases sitting between them. Germline V gives CDR1 SGHNT, CDR2 YYREEE (reference sequence). The CDR3 region has the DNA TGTGCCAGCAGCTCGGGGATCGGGGAGGAAAAACTGTTTTTT. It translates to CASSSGIGEEKLFF. Full variable domain (remainder filled in from reference TRBV5-4 and TRBJ1-4): ETGVTQSPTHLIKTRGQQVTLRCSSQSGHNTVSWYQQALGQGPQFIFQYYREEENGRGNFPPRFSGLQFPNYSSELNVNALELDDSALYLCASSSGIGEEKLFFGSGTQLSVL.

CDR3 protein: CASSIHAERGSGYTF. The CDR3 coding sequence is TGTGCCAGTAGTATCCATGCCGAACGGGGATCTGGCTACACCTTC. This chain uses TRBV19 with TRBJ1-2; D unclear. Trimming took 3 bases from V and 7 from J, leaving 18 bases between them. The length of the CDR3 is 15 residues. Germline values: CDR1 LNHDA, CDR2 SQIVND (reference sequence). Variable domain in full (rest from reference TRBV19 and TRBJ1-2): DGGITQSPKYLFRKEGQNVTLSCEQNLNHDAMYWYRQDPGQGLRLIYYSQIVNDFQKGDIAEGYSVSREKKESFPLTVTSAQKNPTAFYLCASSIHAERGSGYTFGSGTRLTVV.

This chain uses TRBV3-1 (or the pseudogene TRBV3-2) with TRBJ2-5; TRBD2 matches 7 bases. The junction had 11 bases not matched to a gene; V was cut back by 5 bases and J by 2 bases. This CDR3 contains 16 residues. Germline V gene sequence: CDR1 LGHDT, CDR2 YNNKEL (reference sequence). The CDR3 DNA is TGTGCCAGCAGCGGGGAGGGGACGAGACTACAAGAGACCCAGTACTTC. It translates to CASSGEGTRLQETQYF.

The chain recombines TRBV18 with TRBJ2-7; D remains ambiguous. This CDR3 region has 13 residues. Trimming removed 3 bases at V and 2 bases at J, with 8 bases between. Germline loops: CDR1 KGHSH, CDR2 LQKENI. CDR3 sequence: CASSPHRAYEQYF. The CDR3 DNA reads TGTGCCAGCTCACCTCACCGAGCCTACGAGCAGTACTTC.

The chain carries TRBV29-1 and TRBJ1-2; D gene uncertain. Trimming took off 3 bases at V and 3 bases at J, with 8 bases between the two ends. CDR1 and CDR2 from the germline V gene are SQVTM and ANQGSEA. The CDR3 runs 12 residues. In DNA, the CDR3 is TGCAGCGTTGATGTCGGGGACTATGGCTACACCTTC. This sequence encodes CSVDVGDYGYTF.

J is TRBJ2-3 and V is TRBV29-1; 11 bases align to TRBD2. V shed 6 bases, J shed 6 bases, and the junction held 11 bases outside the gene matches. Germline values: CDR1 SQVTM, CDR2 ANQGSEA. This CDR3 contains 15 residues. The CDR3 region is CSVQRLAGREDTQYF. The CDR3 nucleotides read TGCAGCGTGCAAAGACTAGCGGGAAGGGAGGATACGCAGTATTTT.

The gene calls are TRBV5-1 and TRBJ1-6; D unresolved. Trimming took off 5 bases at V and 5 bases at J, with 8 bases between the two ends. This CDR3 region has 13 residues. Germline CDR1 reads SGHRS; CDR2 reads YFSETQ. The CDR3 protein is CASSHGDNSPLHF. CDR3 coding DNA: TGCGCCAGCAGTCACGGAGATAATTCACCCCTCCACTTT.

The gene calls are TRBV2 and TRBJ2-7; D call uncertain. The CDR3 has 15 residues. V was trimmed by 4 bases and J by 7 bases, leaving 20 bases between them. The germline gives CDR1 SNHLY, CDR2 FYNNEI. CDR3 region: CASSVENIVSGEQYV. DNA for the CDR3: TGTGCCAGCAGTGTCGAGAACATCGTCTCGGGTGAGCAGTACGTC.

The J gene is TRBJ2-7, the V gene TRBV7-2; TRBD2 agrees at 9 bases. The V gene's germline CDR1 is SGHTA and CDR2 FQGNSA. The CDR3 totals 15 residues. The J segment lost 1 base and the V segment lost 6 bases, leaving 7 bases of the junction unmatched. The CDR3 loop reads CASSPGLARSYEQYF. The CDR3 region has the DNA TGTGCCAGCAGTCCAGGACTAGCGAGGTCCTACGAGCAGTACTTC.

V gene TRBV5-1 combines with J gene TRBJ1-4; a weak D match, TRBD1 (5 bases). Germline V gene sequence: CDR1 SGHRS, CDR2 YFSETQ. The CDR3 length is 13 residues. With 6 bases removed from V and 7 bases from J, the gap between germline ends came to 13 bases. The CDR3 region is CASKAQGGEKLFF. Written as DNA, the CDR3 is TGCGCCAGCAAAGCGCAGGGCGGTGAAAAACTGTTTTTT.

This clone was counted between two and nine times. J is TRBJ2-1 and V is TRBV19; 10 bases line up with TRBD2. The germline CDR1 and CDR2 sequences are LNHDA and SQIVND (reference sequence). CDR3 length: 16 residues. V was clipped by 7 bases and J by 7 bases; unmatched bases: 13. CDR3 region: CASTTSELAGKNEQFF. The CDR3 DNA is TGTGCCAGTACCACCTCGGAACTAGCGGGGAAGAATGAGCAGTTCTTC.

Here the CDR3 reads CASSLRGTDTQYF. CDR3 in DNA: TGTGCCAGCAGCTTAAGAGGGACAGATACGCAGTATTTT. The chain employs TRBV5-6 and TRBJ2-3, with D possibly being TRBD2 (5 bases). The CDR3 is 13 residues long. In germline, CDR1 is SGHDT, CDR2 YYEEEE. V gave up 2 bases and J gave up 3 bases, with 7 bases separating them.

The V and J genes are TRBV6-5 and TRBJ2-7; D perhaps matches TRBD1 (5 bases). Trimming left V 8 bases short and J 7 bases short, with 21 bases between. Germline V gives CDR1 MNHEY, CDR2 SVGAGI. The CDR3 has 14 residues. The CDR3 DNA reads TGTGCCAGCCATGCAGGGTCCCTCAAGGCGGAGCAGTACTTC. This encodes CASHAGSLKAEQYF.

This chain connects TRBV28 to TRBJ1-1; TRBD1 is a possible D gene (5 bases). The V gene's germline CDR1 is MDHEN and CDR2 SYDVKM. The length of the CDR3 is 14 residues. The V and J ends lost 5 bases and 4 bases respectively, with 14 bases between them. The CDR3 reads CASSPRSQGTEAFF. The CDR3 DNA reads TGTGCCAGCAGTCCTCGATCCCAGGGCACTGAAGCTTTCTTT.